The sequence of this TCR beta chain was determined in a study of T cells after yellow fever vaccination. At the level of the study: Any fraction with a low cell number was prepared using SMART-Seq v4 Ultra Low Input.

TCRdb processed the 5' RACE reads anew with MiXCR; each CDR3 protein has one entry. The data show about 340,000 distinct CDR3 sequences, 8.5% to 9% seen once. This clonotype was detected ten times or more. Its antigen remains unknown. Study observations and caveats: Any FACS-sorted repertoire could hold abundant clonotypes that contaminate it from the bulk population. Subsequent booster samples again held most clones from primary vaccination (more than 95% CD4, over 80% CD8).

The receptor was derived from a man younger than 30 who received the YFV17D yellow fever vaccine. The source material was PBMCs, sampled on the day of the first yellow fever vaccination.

The CDR3 region is CASSRLTSGVTDTQYF. CDR3 nucleotides: TGTGCCAGCAGTCGGCTGACTAGCGGAGTCACAGATACGCAGTATTTT. This chain links TRBV6-1 with TRBJ2-3, with 9 bases lining up with TRBD2. Trimming cost V 5 bases and J 2 bases; bases outside gene matches: 8. The CDR3 covers 16 residues. The germline gives CDR1 MNHNS, CDR2 SASEGT.